This T cell receptor (beta chain) derives from a study of Tregs in tolerant kidney transplant recipients (dated 2019 in TCRdb). Study-wide context: Related donors were used in the transplants with nonmyeloablative bone marrow transplantation, and mixed chimerism was transient in the human trials. TCRbeta sequencing was used in the study to identify donor-specific regulatory T cells before combined kidney and bone marrow transplantation, and the identified cells were then tracked after transplant. What the study reported, not specific to this receptor: Donor-specific Treg expansion exceeded global Treg expansion in tolerant patients, suggesting antigen-driven rather than nonspecific expansion. PCR primers changed over time for some patients, so nucleotide-level comparison across those patients' samples was not possible. Expanding Tregs with activated donor B cells appeared to identify the most biologically relevant and donor-specific TCRbeta repertoire. Although technical replication error seemed to be minimal, the question of biological reproducibility was not addressed directly. Because only a small number of patients were included, the study had limitations, and the results will need to be validated in larger populations as well as under other immunosuppression protocols.

As encoded in the germline V gene (reference sequence), CDR1 is DFQATT while CDR2 is SNEGSKA. The CDR3 holds 11 amino acids from the cysteine to the phenylalanine. Only the CDR3 portion is preserved as DNA: 33 bases, with reading frame beginning at the first base. The V and J ends are trimmed by 6 bases and 6 bases, leaving 12 bases between them. The time point label, as the study defines it: blood sample drawn before combined kidney and bone marrow transplant. Thawed PBMCs were FACS-sorted into unstimulated Tregs (CD4+CD25+CD127-), CD4+ non-Tregs (CD4+CD25-), CD4 cells and CD8 cells. Prior to Treg sorting, thawed PBMCs were rested overnight at 37 degrees C with around 220 IU/ml IL-2. Patients were several combined kidney and bone marrow transplant recipients from the ITN036ST trial, and only these trial subjects had samples available. Healthy control blood was processed by Ficoll density gradient to PBMCs and cryopreserved; patient PBMCs were collected before and after transplant.

Genomic DNA was extracted from sorted cells with the QIAGEN DNeasy Blood and Tissue Kit for TCRbeta CDR3 sequencing. High-throughput TCRbeta CDR3 sequencing, including PCR amplification with bias correction and internal controls, was performed commercially through immunoSEQ. On the authors' methods: Unique productive TCRbeta sequences were defined by CDR3 nucleotide sequence where primers matched, and otherwise by CDR3 amino acid sequence together with Vbeta and Jbeta genes. To correct for sorting error, sequences found in more than one sorted population at a frequency ratio of 2:1 or less were discarded, and the remaining shared sequences were assigned to the population with the higher frequency. A sequence counted as donor-reactive if, in CFSE-low cells, the sequence had a frequency of at least 0.01% and was expanded at least 5-fold compared with unstimulated cells. Jensen-Shannon divergence, calculated on the top 100 TCRbeta sequences ranked by frequency, was used to quantify repertoire divergence. For any sample with multiple sequencing runs, sorting error was corrected in each run separately before the runs were pooled. TCRdb stores this immuneACCESS table with in-frame sequences only. Part of the clones is absent; in the studies checked, under half of the shortfall reflects unresolved V genes, and no reason is known for the rest. Clone size and V and J calls were adopted from that table, with D and trimming inferred from the DNA. This sample is represented by 14,000 to 15,000 clones; 80% of them were singletons. The ten top clones hold approximately 1.7% of the sample.

About this clone: Its recognized antigen is unknown. No much larger clone is present one base from it, and per-base qualities are unavailable.

The input for sequencing was Tregs from blood, taken before the transplant. The V and J genes are TRBV20-1 and TRBJ2-7, with the D gene not confidently named. The source of this sequence is a human donor who received a combined kidney and bone marrow transplant. The CDR3 reads CSAPRYGEQYF. The nucleotide sequence is given as TGCAGTGCGCCTAGGTATGGCGAGCAGTACTTC.